This note documents a single T cell receptor (beta chain) sequence. Its recognized antigen is unknown. Nothing much larger sits one base from this clone, and base qualities are not available. The record originates from a study of metastatic and nonmetastatic thyroid tumors (dated by TCRdb to 2019 to 2021). For the study in its entirety: Repertoires were compared across peripheral blood and tumor or nodule tissue samples from malignant and benign thyroid patients. Findings and caveats that apply to the study as a whole: In both blood and tumor samples, TCR beta diversity was reported to be significantly higher in malignant tumors than in benign nodules.

Libraries came from PCR. Data came from an Illumina HiSeq 4000. High-throughput sequencing was used to profile the CDR3 region of the TCR beta-chain in every patient. From the authors' description of their analysis: The researchers built a classifier to tell apart papillary thyroid cancer patients with distant metastasis, based on CDR3 differences among clinicopathological groups. Repertoire diversity was assessed with the Shannon index, and tumor-blood repertoire similarity with the Morisita-Horn index. In-frame beta chains were kept once TCRdb had trimmed the public reads at Q25 with fastp and called clones with MiXCR. The V and J calls were not made by the authors but by TCRdb's processing. In all, the sample holds about 33,000 clones, and 15% to 20% of those were seen once. The top ten clonotypes cover over 10% of the sample. The germline V gene specifies MDHEN as CDR1 and SYDVKM as CDR2. There are 17 amino acids in the CDR3, from cysteine to phenylalanine inclusive. The entry retains the CDR3 DNA only, 51 bases that are in frame from base 1. Clipping removes 2 bases from V and 2 bases from J, with 10 as the unmatched junction base count.

Before undergoing thyroid surgery, none of the patients had been given any kind of treatment. Using T-cell receptor beta sequencing, the study looked back at clinical samples from patients collected from the early 2010s to the late 2010s. Source material: blood. The chain employs TRBV28 and TRBJ2-7, and 9 junctional nucleotides match TRBD2. This receptor was identified in a male donor with papillary thyroid cancer or a benign thyroid nodule (not recorded which). Some clones in this sample may be carry-over from other donors' samples. CDR3 region: CASSLAAGGQRTYEQYF. The base sequence is TGTGCCAGCAGTTTAGCAGCGGGAGGCCAGAGAACCTACGAGCAGTACTTC.